The 9 T cell receptor beta chains below were found in one sample sequenced in a study of PD-L1 blockade in urothelial cancer. The assay was immunoSEQ multiplex PCR, and TCRdb's table has in-frame clones only and misses some. The sample lists around 40,000 clones, approximately 93% occurring once. The time point is: pretreatment peripheral blood. The sample was PBMCs, taken around atezolizumab (anti-PD-L1) treatment. All receptors derive from a woman aged 60-75 years with urothelial cancer.

The chain links TRBV2 to TRBJ2-1; the match to TRBD2 covers 8 bases. V shed 4 bases and J 9 bases; nucleotides not matched to a gene: 8. Germline V gene data show CDR1 as SNHLY and CDR2 as FYNNEI. The CDR3 totals 14 residues. The CDR3 bases are TGTGCCAGCAGTGCGGGGACTAGTCTCACTGAGCAGTTCTTC. Amino acid sequence: CASSAGTSLTEQFF.

This chain links TRBV5-1 with TRBJ1-4; a weak D match, TRBD1 (5 bases). This CDR3 has 14 residues. Trimming removed 4 bases at V and 2 bases at J, with 9 bases between. Germline loops: CDR1 SGHRS, CDR2 YFSETQ. The CDR3 DNA reads as TGCGCCAGCAGCGTGACAGTGACTAATGAAAAACTGTTTTTT. It translates to CASSVTVTNEKLFF.

This chain connects TRBV11-2 to TRBJ2-3; 9 positions match TRBD1. In germline, CDR1 is SGHAT, CDR2 FQNNGV. V lost 1 base, J lost 4 bases, and 12 bases stayed unmatched. The CDR3 is 18 residues long. The CDR3 DNA sequence: TGTGCCAGCAGCTTAGTTAATTCGGGACAGGGATATTCAGATACGCAGTATTTT. It is translated as CASSLVNSGQGYSDTQYF.

The chain combines TRBV11-2 with TRBJ1-1; tentatively, D is TRBD1 (5 bases). Looked up from germline, CDR1 is SGHAT and CDR2 is FQNNGV. This CDR3 has 15 residues. Trimming took 3 bases from V and 0 from J, leaving 11 bases between them. CDR3 sequence reads: CASSLGQSMNTEAFF. The CDR3 DNA is TGTGCCAGCAGCTTGGGGCAGTCCATGAACACTGAAGCTTTCTTT.

The chain couples TRBV16 to TRBJ2-5, with D hard to call. The germline V and J ends were trimmed by 0 bases and 8 bases, with 4 bases remaining between them. Germline-derived CDR1 and CDR2 are KGHSY and FQNENV. The CDR3 runs 11 residues. The CDR3 nucleotides are TGTGCCAGCAGCCAATCGGGCACCCAGTACTTC. As protein: CASSQSGTQYF.

The CDR3 sequence is CTSSPRQREYEQYF. In nucleotides, the CDR3 is TGCACCAGCAGCCCCCGCCAGCGGGAGTACGAGCAGTACTTC. The chain has TRBV1 and TRBJ2-7; the table's D call of TRBD2 was not tested on the DNA. TRBV1 is a pseudogene segment. The CDR3 length is 14 residues.

This chain connects TRBV6-6 to TRBJ1-5; possible D gene TRBD1, 6 bases. V was trimmed by 10 bases and J by 2 bases, leaving 18 bases between them. This CDR3 is built from 15 residues. CDR1 and CDR2 (germline): MNHNY, SVGAGI (reference sequence). CDR3 DNA: TGTGCCACCTACAGGGATAGTAATGGCAATCAGCCCCAGCATTTT. This codes for CATYRDSNGNQPQHF.

This sequence joins TRBV28 and TRBJ2-2, with 9 bases aligning to TRBD2. From germline, CDR1 is MDHEN and CDR2 SYDVKM. This CDR3 contains 15 residues. Trimming cost V 8 bases and J 1 base; bases outside gene matches: 5. The CDR3 here is CASRRGGLNTGELFF. CDR3 DNA: TGTGCCAGCCGGCGGGGGGGGCTGAACACCGGGGAGCTGTTTTTT.

The chain is built from TRBV4-2 and TRBJ2-2; 9 nucleotides align to TRBD1. The V gene end was trimmed by 2 bases and the J gene end by 5 bases; junction bases not matched to a gene: 9. The CDR3 loop spans 17 amino acids. Per the germline V gene, CDR1 is LGHNA and CDR2 is YNFKEQ. The chain's CDR3 is CASSQTPTTGGTGELFF. Here the CDR3 DNA reads TGTGCCAGCAGCCAAACTCCTACGACAGGGGGGACCGGGGAGCTGTTTTTT.